This entry is about one T cell receptor (beta chain). This sample is part of a study of Graves' ophthalmopathy and Graves' hyperthyroidism. RNA transcripts provided the template for amplifying TCR beta CDR3 regions. The first-round RT-PCR employed HTBI primers together with the Qiagen OneStep RT-PCR kit. A multiplex PCR was then performed as the second round. TCRdb re-called the multiplex PCR reads through MiXCR, storing one row per CDR3 protein. The repertoire consists of 650,000 to 900,000 distinct CDR3 sequences, with around 40% occurring once and the leading ten covering about 40%. V was trimmed by 5 bases and J by 0 bases, leaving 16 bases between them. The CDR3 contains 17 residues. Germline lookup yields CDR1 MGHDK and CDR2 SYGVNS.

The receptor's source is an adult man with Graves' ophthalmopathy. The source material was peripheral blood. The V call is TRBV25-1, the J call TRBJ2-2; D is ambiguous. CDR3 sequence (DNA): TGTGCCAGCAGTCCCCCTTGGGAACAGTCGAACACCGGGGAGCTGTTTTTT. It encodes CASSPPWEQSNTGELFF.